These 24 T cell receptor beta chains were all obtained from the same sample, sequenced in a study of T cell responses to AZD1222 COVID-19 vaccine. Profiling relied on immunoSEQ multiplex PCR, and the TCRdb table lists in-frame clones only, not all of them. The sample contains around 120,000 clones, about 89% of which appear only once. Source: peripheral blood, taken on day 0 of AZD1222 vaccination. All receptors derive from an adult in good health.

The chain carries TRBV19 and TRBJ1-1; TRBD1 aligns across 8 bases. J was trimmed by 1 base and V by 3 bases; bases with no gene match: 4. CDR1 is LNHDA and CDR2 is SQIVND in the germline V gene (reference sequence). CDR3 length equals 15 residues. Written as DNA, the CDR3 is TGTGCCAGTAGTATTGAAGGACAGGGGAACACTGAAGCTTTCTTT. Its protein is CASSIEGQGNTEAFF.

As DNA, the CDR3 is TGTGCCAGCAGTGAAGCGCGGTTGGCCGGCTACACCTTC. Translated, it gives CASSEARLAGYTF. V gene TRBV6-1 combines with J gene TRBJ1-2, with D unresolved. The CDR3 runs 13 residues. From germline, CDR1 is MNHNS and CDR2 SASEGT. V was pared by 0 bases and J by 8 bases, with 10 bases between.

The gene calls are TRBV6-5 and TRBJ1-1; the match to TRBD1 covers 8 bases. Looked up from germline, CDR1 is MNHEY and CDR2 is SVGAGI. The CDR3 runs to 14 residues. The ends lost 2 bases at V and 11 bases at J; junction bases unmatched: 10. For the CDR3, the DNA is TGTGCCAGCAGTTACACACGGATTCAGGGGGCTGCTTTCTTT. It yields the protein CASSYTRIQGAAFF.

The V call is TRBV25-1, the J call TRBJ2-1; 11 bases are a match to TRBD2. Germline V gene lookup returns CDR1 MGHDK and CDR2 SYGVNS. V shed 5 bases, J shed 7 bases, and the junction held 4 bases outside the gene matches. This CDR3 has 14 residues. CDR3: CASSLAGGRNEQFF. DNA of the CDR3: TGTGCCAGCAGTCTAGCGGGAGGCCGGAATGAGCAGTTCTTC.

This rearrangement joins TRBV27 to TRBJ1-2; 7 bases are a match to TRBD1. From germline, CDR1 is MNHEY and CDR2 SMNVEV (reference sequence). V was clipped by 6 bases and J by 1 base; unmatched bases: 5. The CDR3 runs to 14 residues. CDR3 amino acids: CASSRGGDNYGYTF. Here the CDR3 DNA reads TGTGCCAGCAGCAGGGGGGGGGATAACTATGGCTACACCTTC.

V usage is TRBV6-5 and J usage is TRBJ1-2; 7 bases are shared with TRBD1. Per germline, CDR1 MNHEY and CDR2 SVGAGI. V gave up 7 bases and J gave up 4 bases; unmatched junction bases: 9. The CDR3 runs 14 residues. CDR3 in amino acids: CASTKTGAGYGYTF. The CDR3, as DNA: TGTGCCAGCACCAAAACAGGGGCCGGCTATGGCTACACCTTC.

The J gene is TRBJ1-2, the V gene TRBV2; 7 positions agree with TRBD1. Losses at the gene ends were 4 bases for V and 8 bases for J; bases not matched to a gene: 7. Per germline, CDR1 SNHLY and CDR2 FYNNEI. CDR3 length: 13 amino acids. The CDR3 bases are TGTGCCAGCAGTGTGCAGGGGGATTACGGCTACACCTTC. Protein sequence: CASSVQGDYGYTF.

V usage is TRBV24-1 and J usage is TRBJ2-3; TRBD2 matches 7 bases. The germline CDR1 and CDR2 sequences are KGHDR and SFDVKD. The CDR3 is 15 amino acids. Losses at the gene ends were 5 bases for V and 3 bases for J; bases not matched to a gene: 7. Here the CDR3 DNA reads TGTGCCACCAGTGGGGCGGGGGATAGGACAGATACGCAGTATTTT. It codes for CATSGAGDRTDTQYF.

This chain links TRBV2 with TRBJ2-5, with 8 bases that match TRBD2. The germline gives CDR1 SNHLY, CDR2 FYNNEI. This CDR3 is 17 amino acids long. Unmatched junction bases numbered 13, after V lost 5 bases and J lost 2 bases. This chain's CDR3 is CASSRLSGGANQETQYF. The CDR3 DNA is TGTGCCAGCAGTCGCCTGAGCGGGGGAGCTAATCAAGAGACCCAGTACTTC.

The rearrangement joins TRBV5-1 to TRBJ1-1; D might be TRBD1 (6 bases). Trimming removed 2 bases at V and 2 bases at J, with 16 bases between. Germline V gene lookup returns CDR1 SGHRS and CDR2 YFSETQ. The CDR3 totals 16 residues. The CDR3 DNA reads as TGCGCCAGCAGCTTAGGGACCCCCAGGGGAAACACTGAAGCTTTCTTT. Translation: CASSLGTPRGNTEAFF.

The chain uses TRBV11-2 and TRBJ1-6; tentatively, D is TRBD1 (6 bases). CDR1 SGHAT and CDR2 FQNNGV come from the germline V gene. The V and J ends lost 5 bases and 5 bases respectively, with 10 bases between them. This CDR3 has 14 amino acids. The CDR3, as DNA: TGTGCCAGCAGCCCAGGGGTCGATAATTCACCCCTCCACTTT. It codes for CASSPGVDNSPLHF. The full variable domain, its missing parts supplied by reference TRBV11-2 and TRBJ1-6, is EAGVAQSPRYKIIEKRQSVAFWCNPISGHATLYWYQQILGQGPKLLIQFQNNGVVDDSQLPKDRFSAERLKGVDSTLKIQPAKLEDSAVYLCASSPGVDNSPLHFGNGTRLTVT.

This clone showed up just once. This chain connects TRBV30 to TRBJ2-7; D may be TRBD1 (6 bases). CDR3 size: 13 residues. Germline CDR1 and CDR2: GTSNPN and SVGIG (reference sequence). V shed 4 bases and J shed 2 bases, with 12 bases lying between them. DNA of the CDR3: TGTGCCTGGACTCGTGGGGGCGCCTACGAGCAGTACTTC. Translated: CAWTRGGAYEQYF.

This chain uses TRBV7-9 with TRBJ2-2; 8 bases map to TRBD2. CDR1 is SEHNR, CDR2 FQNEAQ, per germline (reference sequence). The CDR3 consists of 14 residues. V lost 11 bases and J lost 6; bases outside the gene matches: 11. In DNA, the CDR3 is TGTGCCGGCTCCCGGGAGGGCCAAGCCGGGGAGCTGTTTTTT. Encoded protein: CAGSREGQAGELFF. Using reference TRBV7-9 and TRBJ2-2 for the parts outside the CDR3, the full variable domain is DTGVSQNPRHKITKRGQNVTFRCDPISEHNRLYWYRQTLGQGPEFLTYFQNEAQLEKSRLLSDRFSAERPKGSFSTLEIQRTEQGDSAMYLCAGSREGQAGELFFGEGSRLTVL.

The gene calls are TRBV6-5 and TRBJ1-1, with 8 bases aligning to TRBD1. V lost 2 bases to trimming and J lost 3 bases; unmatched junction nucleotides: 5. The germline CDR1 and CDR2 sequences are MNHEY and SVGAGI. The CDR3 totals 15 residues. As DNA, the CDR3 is TGTGCCAGCAGTTACCTGGGACAGGCGGACACTGAAGCTTTCTTT. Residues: CASSYLGQADTEAFF.

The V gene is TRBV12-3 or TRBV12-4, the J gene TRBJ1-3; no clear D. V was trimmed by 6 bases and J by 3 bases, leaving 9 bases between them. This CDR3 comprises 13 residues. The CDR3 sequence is CASRHYSGNTIYF. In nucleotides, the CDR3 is TGTGCCAGCAGACACTACAGTGGAAACACCATATATTTT.

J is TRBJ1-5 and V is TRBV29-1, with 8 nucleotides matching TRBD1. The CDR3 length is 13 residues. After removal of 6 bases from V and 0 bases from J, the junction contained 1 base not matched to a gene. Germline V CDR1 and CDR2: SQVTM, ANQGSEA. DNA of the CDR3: TGCAGCGTGGGACAGGATAGCAATCAGCCCCAGCATTTT. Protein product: CSVGQDSNQPQHF.

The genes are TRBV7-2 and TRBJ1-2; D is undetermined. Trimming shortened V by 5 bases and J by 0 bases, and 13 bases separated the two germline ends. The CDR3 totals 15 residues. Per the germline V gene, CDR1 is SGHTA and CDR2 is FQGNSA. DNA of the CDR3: TGTGCCAGCAGCCCTTTCAACCTCGCTAACTATGGCTACACCTTC. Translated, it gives CASSPFNLANYGYTF. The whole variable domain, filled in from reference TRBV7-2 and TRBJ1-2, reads GAGVSQSPSNKVTEKGKDVELRCDPISGHTALYWYRQSLGQGLEFLIYFQGNSAPDKSGLPSDRFSAERTGGSVSTLTIQRTQQEDSAVYLCASSPFNLANYGYTFGSGTRLTVV.

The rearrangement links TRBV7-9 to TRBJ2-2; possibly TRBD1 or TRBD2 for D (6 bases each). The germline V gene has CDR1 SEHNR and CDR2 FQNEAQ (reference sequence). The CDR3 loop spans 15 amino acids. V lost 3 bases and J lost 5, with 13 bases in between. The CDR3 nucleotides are TGTGCCAGCAGCTTCCGACAGGCGGGGACCGGGGAGCTGTTTTTT. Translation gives CASSFRQAGTGELFF.

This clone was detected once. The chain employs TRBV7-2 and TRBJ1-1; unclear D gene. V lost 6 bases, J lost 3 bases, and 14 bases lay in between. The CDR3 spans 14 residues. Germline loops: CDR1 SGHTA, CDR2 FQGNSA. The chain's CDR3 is CASSPNGPHTEAFF. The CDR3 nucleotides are TGTGCCAGCAGTCCCAACGGACCTCACACTGAAGCTTTCTTT.

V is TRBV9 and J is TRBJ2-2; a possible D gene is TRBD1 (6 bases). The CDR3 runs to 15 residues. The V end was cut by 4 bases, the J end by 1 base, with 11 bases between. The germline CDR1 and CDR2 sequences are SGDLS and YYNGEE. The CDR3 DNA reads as TGTGCCAGCAGCCCATGGACAGTGAACACCGGGGAGCTGTTTTTT. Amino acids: CASSPWTVNTGELFF.

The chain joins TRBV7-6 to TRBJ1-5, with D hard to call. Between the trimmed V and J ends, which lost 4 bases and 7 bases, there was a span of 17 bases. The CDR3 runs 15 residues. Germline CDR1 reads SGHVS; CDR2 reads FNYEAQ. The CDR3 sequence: CASSSRGEKEQPQHF. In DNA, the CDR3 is TGTGCCAGCAGCTCCAGAGGTGAGAAGGAACAGCCCCAGCATTTT. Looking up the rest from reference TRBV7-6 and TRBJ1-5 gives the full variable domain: GAGVSQSPRYKVTKRGQDVALRCDPISGHVSLYWYRQALGQGPEFLTYFNYEAQQDKSGLPNDRFSAERPEGSISTLTIQRTEQRDSAMYRCASSSRGEKEQPQHFGDGTRLSIL.

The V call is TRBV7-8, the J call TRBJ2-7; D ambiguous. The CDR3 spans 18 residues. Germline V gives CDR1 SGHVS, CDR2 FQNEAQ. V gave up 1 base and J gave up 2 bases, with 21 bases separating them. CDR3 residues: CASSLVPSRERFPYEQYF. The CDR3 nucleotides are TGTGCCAGCAGCTTAGTCCCGAGCCGAGAGAGGTTCCCCTACGAGCAGTACTTC.

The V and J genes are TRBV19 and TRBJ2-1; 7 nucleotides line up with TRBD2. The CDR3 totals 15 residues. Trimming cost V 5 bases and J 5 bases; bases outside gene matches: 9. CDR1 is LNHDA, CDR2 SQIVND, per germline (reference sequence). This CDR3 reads CASSPSGTTNNEQFF. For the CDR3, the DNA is TGTGCCAGTAGTCCTAGTGGGACTACCAACAATGAGCAGTTCTTC.

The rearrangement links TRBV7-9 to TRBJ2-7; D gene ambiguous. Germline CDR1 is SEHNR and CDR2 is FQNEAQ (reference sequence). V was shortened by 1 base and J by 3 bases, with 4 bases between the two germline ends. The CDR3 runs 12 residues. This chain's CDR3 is CASSLEIYEQYF. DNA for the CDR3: TGTGCCAGCAGCTTAGAGATCTACGAGCAGTACTTC. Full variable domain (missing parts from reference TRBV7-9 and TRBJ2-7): DTGVSQNPRHKITKRGQNVTFRCDPISEHNRLYWYRQTLGQGPEFLTYFQNEAQLEKSRLLSDRFSAERPKGSFSTLEIQRTEQGDSAMYLCASSLEIYEQYFGPGTRLTVT.